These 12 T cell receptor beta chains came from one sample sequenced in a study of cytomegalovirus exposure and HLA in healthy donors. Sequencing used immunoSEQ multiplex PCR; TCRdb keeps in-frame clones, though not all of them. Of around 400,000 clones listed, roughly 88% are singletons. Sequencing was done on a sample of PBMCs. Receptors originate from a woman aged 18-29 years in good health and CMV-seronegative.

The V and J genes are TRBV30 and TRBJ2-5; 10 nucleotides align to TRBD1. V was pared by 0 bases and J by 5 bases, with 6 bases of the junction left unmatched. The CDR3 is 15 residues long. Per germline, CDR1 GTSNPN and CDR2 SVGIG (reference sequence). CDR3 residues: CAWSVGRDRGETQYF. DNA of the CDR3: TGTGCCTGGAGTGTAGGCCGGGACAGGGGTGAGACCCAGTACTTC.

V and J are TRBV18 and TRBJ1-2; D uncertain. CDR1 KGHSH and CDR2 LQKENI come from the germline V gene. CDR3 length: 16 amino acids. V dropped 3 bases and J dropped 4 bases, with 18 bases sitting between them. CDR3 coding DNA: TGTGCCAGCTCACCTGGGGTGCAGACGGGGAGCTATGGCTACACCTTC. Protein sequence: CASSPGVQTGSYGYTF.

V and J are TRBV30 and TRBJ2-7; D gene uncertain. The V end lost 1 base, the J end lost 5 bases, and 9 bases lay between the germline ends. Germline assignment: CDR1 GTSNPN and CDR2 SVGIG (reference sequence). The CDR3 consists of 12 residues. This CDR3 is CAWSAPNNEQYF. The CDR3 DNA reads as TGTGCCTGGAGTGCCCCTAATAACGAGCAGTACTTC. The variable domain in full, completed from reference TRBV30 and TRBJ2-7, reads SQTIHQWPATLVQPVGSPLSLECTVEGTSNPNLYWYRQAAGRGLQLLFYSVGIGQISSEVPQNLSASRPQDRQFILSSKKLLLSDSGFYLCAWSAPNNEQYFGPGTRLTVT.

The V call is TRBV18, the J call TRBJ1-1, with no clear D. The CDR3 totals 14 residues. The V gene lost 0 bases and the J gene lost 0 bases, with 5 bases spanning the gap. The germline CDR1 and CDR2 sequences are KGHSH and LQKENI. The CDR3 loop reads CASSPPSLNTEAFF. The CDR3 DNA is TGTGCCAGCTCACCACCAAGCCTGAACACTGAAGCTTTCTTT.

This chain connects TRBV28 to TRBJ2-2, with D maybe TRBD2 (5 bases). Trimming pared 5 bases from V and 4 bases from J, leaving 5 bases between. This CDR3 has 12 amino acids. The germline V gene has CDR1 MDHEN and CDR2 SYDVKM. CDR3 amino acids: CASSGLTGELFF. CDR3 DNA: TGTGCCAGCAGTGGACTCACCGGGGAGCTGTTTTTT. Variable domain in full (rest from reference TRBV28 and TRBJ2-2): DVKVTQSSRYLVKRTGEKVFLECVQDMDHENMFWYRQDPGLGLRLIYFSYDVKMKEKGDIPEGYSVSREKKERFSLILESASTNQTSMYLCASSGLTGELFFGEGSRLTVL.

Here the CDR3 DNA reads TGCGCCAGCAGCTTGGGCGGGCTAGTCGCATACGAGCAGTACTTC. Amino acid sequence: CASSLGGLVAYEQYF. This chain joins TRBV5-1 and TRBJ2-7; D is possibly TRBD2 (5 bases). V was cut by 0 bases and J by 4 bases, with 14 bases left in between. The CDR3 consists of 15 residues. CDR1 SGHRS and CDR2 YFSETQ come from the germline V gene.

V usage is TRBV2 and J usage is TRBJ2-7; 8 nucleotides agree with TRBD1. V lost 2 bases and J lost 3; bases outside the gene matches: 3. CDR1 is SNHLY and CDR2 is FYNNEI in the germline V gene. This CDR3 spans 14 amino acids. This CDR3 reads CASSEPGQDYEQYF. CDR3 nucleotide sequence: TGTGCCAGCAGTGAACCGGGACAGGACTACGAGCAGTACTTC.

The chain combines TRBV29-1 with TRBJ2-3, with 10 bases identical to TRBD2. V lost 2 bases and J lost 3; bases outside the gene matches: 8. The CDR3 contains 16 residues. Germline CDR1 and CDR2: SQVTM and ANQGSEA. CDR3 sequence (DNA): TGCAGCGTTGAACAATCTATAGCGGGAGGTACAGATACGCAGTATTTT. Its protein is CSVEQSIAGGTDTQYF.

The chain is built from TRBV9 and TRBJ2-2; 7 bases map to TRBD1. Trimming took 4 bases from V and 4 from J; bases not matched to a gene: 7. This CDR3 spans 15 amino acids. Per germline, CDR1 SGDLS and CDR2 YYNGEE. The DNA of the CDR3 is TGTGCCAGCAGCACGACAGGGTGGGGCACCGGGGAGCTGTTTTTT. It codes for CASSTTGWGTGELFF.

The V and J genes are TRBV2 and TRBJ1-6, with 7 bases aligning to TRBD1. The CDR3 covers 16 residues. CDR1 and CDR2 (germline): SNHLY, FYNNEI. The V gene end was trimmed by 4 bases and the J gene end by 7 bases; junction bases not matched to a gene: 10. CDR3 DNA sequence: TGTGCCAGCAGTGCAGTCCGGGACAGCCAAAATTCACCCCTCCACTTT. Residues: CASSAVRDSQNSPLHF.

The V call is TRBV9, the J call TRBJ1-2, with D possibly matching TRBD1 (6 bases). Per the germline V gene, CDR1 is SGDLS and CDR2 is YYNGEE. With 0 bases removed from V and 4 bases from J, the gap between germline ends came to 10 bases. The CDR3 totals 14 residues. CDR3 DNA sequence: TGTGCCAGCAGCGTAGATGGGACACTCTATGGCTACACCTTC. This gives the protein CASSVDGTLYGYTF.

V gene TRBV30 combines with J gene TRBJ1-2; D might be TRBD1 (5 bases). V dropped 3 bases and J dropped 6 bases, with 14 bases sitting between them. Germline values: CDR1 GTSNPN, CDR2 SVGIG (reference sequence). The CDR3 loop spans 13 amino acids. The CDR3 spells CAWRAGQRNGYTF. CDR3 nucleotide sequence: TGTGCCTGGAGGGCGGGGCAGCGTAATGGCTACACCTTC. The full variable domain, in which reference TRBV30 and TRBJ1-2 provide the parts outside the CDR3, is SQTIHQWPATLVQPVGSPLSLECTVEGTSNPNLYWYRQAAGRGLQLLFYSVGIGQISSEVPQNLSASRPQDRQFILSSKKLLLSDSGFYLCAWRAGQRNGYTFGSGTRLTVV.